This section outlines one TCR beta chain sequence together with its context. Random-hexamer reverse transcription was applied to roughly 0.5 to 1 ug RNA. Coverage of TCR beta CDR3 amplification by immunoSEQ multiplex PCR extended to 54 Vbeta and 13 Jbeta. Using its own MiXCR run on the immunoSEQ multiplex PCR reads, TCRdb lists one record per CDR3 protein. The table records about 120,000 distinct CDR3 sequences, approximately 96% of them present only once. Trimming took off 0 bases at V and 7 bases at J, with 13 bases between the two ends. This CDR3 is built from 14 residues. Germline assignment: CDR1 SGHRS and CDR2 YFSETQ. The data derive from a study of CD8 T cells in Susac syndrome.

Sequencing was performed on CD8+ T cells from PBMCs. The chain links TRBV5-1 to TRBJ1-1, with D maybe TRBD1 (5 bases). The sequence was collected from a human donor with Susac syndrome. The CDR3 here is CASSLELQGVEAFF. DNA of the CDR3: TGCGCCAGCAGCTTGGAACTGCAGGGTGTTGAAGCTTTCTTT.